The clone carrying this TCR beta chain was seen only a few times. Its antigen remains unknown. Per germline, CDR1 SGDLS and CDR2 YYNGEE. The V and J ends lost 0 bases and 6 bases respectively, with 9 bases between them. The CDR3 is made up of 13 amino acids. The data were taken from a study of identical twins. Study findings and constraints: Monozygotic twin pairs showed more out-of-frame TCR alpha sharing than models estimated.

Template switching created a universal primer site, and the cDNA included unique molecular identifiers. MiXCR, run by TCRdb on the 5' RACE reads, gives a single entry per CDR3 protein. This table holds around 500,000 distinct CDR3 sequences, approximately 14% found once. These same records also appear under a second study, on yellow fever vaccine responses in identical twins.

Input material: CD4+ T cells sorted from blood. V usage is TRBV9 and J usage is TRBJ1-2, with D perhaps matching TRBD1 (5 bases). The clonotype comes from a woman in her late teens or twenties in good health. DNA for the CDR3: TGTGCCAGCAGCGTAGGTTGGACACATGGCTACACCTTC. The encoded protein is CASSVGWTHGYTF.